These T cell receptor beta chains were read from a single sample in a study of technical replicates of blood from several donors. TCRdb's table, derived via immunoSEQ multiplex PCR, lists solely in-frame clones and lacks some. The repertoire holds about 71,000 clones, with approximately 90% as singletons. Sequences were obtained from PBMCs. All receptors derive from a human donor in good health. Some clones in this sample may be carry-over from other donors' samples. Both conserved end residues are part of each CDR3. The D gene is left open where the match is weak. Not all rows give a size; the values are once, few, many and, for expanded clones, a class.

v_call,d_call,clone_size,j_call,cdr3_nt,cdr3_aa
TRBV18,TRBD1,.,TRBJ1-2,TGTGCCAGCTCACAACAGGGGGACAGTACCCTATATGGCTACACCTTC,CASSQQGDSTLYGYTF
TRBV9,.,.,TRBJ2-1,TGTGCCAGCAGCGTAGGGGGGGGGCACTACAATGAGCAGTTCTTC,CASSVGGGHYNEQFF
TRBV4-3,.,.,TRBJ1-4,TGCGCCAGCAGCCAAGATTATGGGGTTGGACAGGAAAAACTGTTTTTT,CASSQDYGVGQEKLFF
TRBV2,.,.,TRBJ2-5,TGTGCCAGCAGTGTCCGTGAGACCCAGTACTTC,CASSVRETQYF
TRBV23-1,TRBD1,.,TRBJ2-3,TGCGCCAGCAGGGACAGGGCCACAGATACGCAGTATTTT,CASRDRATDTQYF
TRBV11-2,.,.,TRBJ2-5,TGTGCCAGCAGCTTATGGCTAGGCCAAGAGACCCAGTACTTC,CASSLWLGQETQYF
TRBV11-2,.,.,TRBJ1-4,TGTGCCAGCAGCTTAGCGAGTGAAAAACTGTTTTTT,CASSLASEKLFF
TRBV6-5,TRBD2,.,TRBJ2-1,TGTGCCACCCGAGTCCGGGAGGGCCGGAATGAGCAGTTCTTC,CATRVREGRNEQFF
TRBV20-1,.,.,TRBJ1-1,TGCAGTGCTAGCGGGGACACTGAAGCTTTCTTT,CSASGDTEAFF
TRBV12-5,TRBD2,once,TRBJ2-1,TGTGCTAGTGGTTTTTCCCTAGCGGGAGGGAAACAGTTCTTC,CASGFSLAGGKQFF
TRBV4-1,.,few,TRBJ1-1,TGCGCCAGCAGCCATCTCCCAGGACAGTCGAGGGACACTGAAGCTTTCTTT,CASSHLPGQSRDTEAFF
TRBV7-9,.,few,TRBJ1-6,TGTGCCAGCAGCTCCTCGGATTCACCCCTCCACTTT,CASSSSDSPLHF
TRBV7-9,.,.,TRBJ1-4,TGTGCCAGCAGCTTAGGGTACCGGGGGACTAATGAAAAACTGTTTTTT,CASSLGYRGTNEKLFF
TRBV7-9,.,few,TRBJ2-2,TGTGCCAGCAGCGTTAGCAAAACCGGGGAGCTGTTTTTT,CASSVSKTGELFF
TRBV7-9,TRBD2,.,TRBJ2-7,TGTGCCAGCAGCCGACTAGCGGAACCCTACGAGCAGTACTTC,CASSRLAEPYEQYF
TRBV7-9,.,.,TRBJ2-2,TGTGCCAGCAGCTTTACAGGACCTGCGAACACCGGGGAGCTGTTTTTT,CASSFTGPANTGELFF
TRBV29-1,.,.,TRBJ2-7,TGCAGCGCCTCGGGACTTTACGAGCAGTACTTC,CSASGLYEQYF
TRBV9,TRBD2,.,TRBJ2-5,TGTGCCAGCAGCGGGACTAGCGGGAGGGGGAAGTACCAAGAGACCCAGTACTTC,CASSGTSGRGKYQETQYF
TRBV6-6,.,.,TRBJ1-5,TGTGCCAGCACTTTAGAGGGTCAGCCCCAGCATTTT,CASTLEGQPQHF
TRBV5-8,.,.,TRBJ2-3,TGTGCCAGCAGCTTGGAGCAGGGGGGAGATACGCAGTATTTT,CASSLEQGGDTQYF
TRBV19,.,.,TRBJ1-6,TGTGCCAGTAGTACAGAGAGGCGTTCACCCCTCCACTTT,CASSTERRSPLHF
TRBV10-3,TRBD1,.,TRBJ2-7,TGTGCCATCAGTGAAGAACGGACAGGGGTAAATGAGCAGTACTTC,CAISEERTGVNEQYF
TRBV14,TRBD2,.,TRBJ2-7,TGTGCCAGCAGCCCCGGACTAGCGCCCTACGAGCAGTACTTC,CASSPGLAPYEQYF
TRBV6-6,.,.,TRBJ1-6,TGTGCCAGCACCCCAGAGGGTAATTCACCCCTCCACTTT,CASTPEGNSPLHF
TRBV5-4,.,.,TRBJ2-3,TGTGCCAGCAGCTTGATCGGGGAGATGTCAGATACGCAGTATTTT,CASSLIGEMSDTQYF
TRBV30,.,.,TRBJ1-3,TGTGCCTGGAGTGCGGGAAACACCATATATTTT,CAWSAGNTIYF
TRBV5-1,TRBD1,.,TRBJ2-7,TGCGCCAGCAGATCGACAGGGGGCGGCGTCGGCGAGCAGTACTTC,CASRSTGGGVGEQYF